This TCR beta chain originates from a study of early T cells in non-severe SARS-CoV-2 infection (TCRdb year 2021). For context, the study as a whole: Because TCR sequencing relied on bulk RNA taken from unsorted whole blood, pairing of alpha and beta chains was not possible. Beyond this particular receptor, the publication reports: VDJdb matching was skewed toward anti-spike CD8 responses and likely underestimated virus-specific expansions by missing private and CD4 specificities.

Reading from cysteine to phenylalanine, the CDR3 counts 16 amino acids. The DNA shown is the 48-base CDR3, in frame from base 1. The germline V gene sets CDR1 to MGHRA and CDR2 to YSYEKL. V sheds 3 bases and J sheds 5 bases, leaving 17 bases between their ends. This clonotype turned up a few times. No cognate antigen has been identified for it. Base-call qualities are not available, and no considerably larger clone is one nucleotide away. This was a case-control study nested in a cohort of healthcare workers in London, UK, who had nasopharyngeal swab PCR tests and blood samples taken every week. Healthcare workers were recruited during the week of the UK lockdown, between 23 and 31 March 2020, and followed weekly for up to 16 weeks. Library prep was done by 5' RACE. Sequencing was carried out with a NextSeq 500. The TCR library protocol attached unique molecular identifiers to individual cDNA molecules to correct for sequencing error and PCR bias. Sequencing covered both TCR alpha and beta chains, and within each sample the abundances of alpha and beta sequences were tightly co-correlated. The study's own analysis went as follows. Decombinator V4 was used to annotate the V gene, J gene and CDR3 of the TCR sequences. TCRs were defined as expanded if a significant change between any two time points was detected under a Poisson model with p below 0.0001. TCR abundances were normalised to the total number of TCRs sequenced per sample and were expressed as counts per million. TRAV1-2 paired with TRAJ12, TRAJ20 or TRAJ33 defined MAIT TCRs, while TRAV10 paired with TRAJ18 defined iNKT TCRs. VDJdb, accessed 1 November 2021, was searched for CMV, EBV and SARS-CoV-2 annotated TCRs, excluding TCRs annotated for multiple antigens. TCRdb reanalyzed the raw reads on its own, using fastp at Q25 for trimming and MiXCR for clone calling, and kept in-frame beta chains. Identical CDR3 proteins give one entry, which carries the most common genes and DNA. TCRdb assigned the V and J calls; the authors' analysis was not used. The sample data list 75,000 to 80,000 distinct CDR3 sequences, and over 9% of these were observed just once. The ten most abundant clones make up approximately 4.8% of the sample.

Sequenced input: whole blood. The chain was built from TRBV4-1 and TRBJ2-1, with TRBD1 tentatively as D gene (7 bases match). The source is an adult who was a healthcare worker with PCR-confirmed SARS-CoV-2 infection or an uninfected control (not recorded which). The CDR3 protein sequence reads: CASSHRQGLQNNEQFF. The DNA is TGCGCCAGCAGCCACAGACAGGGACTTCAGAACAATGAGCAGTTCTTC.